Shown below are 27 T cell receptor beta chains from a single sample sequenced in a study of tumor-infiltrating lymphocytes in primary liver carcinoma. From 400 to 550 ng total RNA, TCR beta cDNA was generated with a primer in the constant region. Sequencing libraries for TCR beta derived from three nested multiplex PCR rounds that used slightly modified ARM-PCR. Primers for the first two PCR rounds were TRBV1-TRBV30 forward primers and a C-beta reverse primer (roughly 10 cycles per round). TCRdb re-called the multiplex PCR reads through MiXCR, storing one row per CDR3 protein. The sample consists of fewer than 400,000 distinct CDR3 sequences, around 50% of them appearing once. Blood RNA came from unsorted whole blood; germline DNA was also extracted. Material: peripheral blood. Every receptor here comes from a woman aged 25 to 39 with primary liver carcinoma and hepatitis B virus infection.

The chain links TRBV9 to TRBJ2-1; maybe TRBD1 (5 bases). This CDR3 contains 14 residues. Germline lookup yields CDR1 SGDLS and CDR2 YYNGEE. V was trimmed by 3 bases and J by 6 bases, leaving 13 bases between them. The CDR3 is CASSGPRVSNEQFF. As DNA, the CDR3 is TGTGCCAGCAGCGGGCCCAGGGTTAGCAATGAGCAGTTCTTC. The full variable domain, its missing parts supplied by reference TRBV9 and TRBJ2-1, is DSGVTQTPKHLITATGQRVTLRCSPRSGDLSVYWYQQSLDQGLQFLIQYYNGEERAKGNILERFSAQQFPDLHSELNLSSLELGDSALYFCASSGPRVSNEQFFGPGTRLTVL.

This clonotype was counted only a few times. This chain joins TRBV4-2 and TRBJ2-1, with D unresolved. The germline V gene has CDR1 LGHNA and CDR2 YNFKEQ. V was trimmed by 1 base and J by 0 bases, leaving 10 bases between them. The CDR3 is 16 amino acids. The CDR3 here is CASSQAFSNSYNEQFF. The CDR3, as DNA: TGTGCCAGCAGCCAAGCTTTCTCTAACTCCTACAATGAGCAGTTCTTC.

J is TRBJ2-7 and V is TRBV11-2, with D tentatively TRBD1 (5 bases). The CDR3 totals 14 residues. Germline V gene lookup returns CDR1 SGHAT and CDR2 FQNNGV. The ends were cut back, 7 bases at V and 2 bases at J, with 15 bases in the middle. The chain's CDR3 is CASMPGHLAYEQYF. CDR3 in DNA: TGTGCCAGCATGCCAGGACACCTGGCCTACGAGCAGTACTTC.

With respect to this clonotype: A single base separates this from a much larger clone, so it may be a read error. The final CDR3 position lacks the conserved phenylalanine or tryptophan, pointing to a likely read error. The chain has TRBV29-1 and TRBJ2-1; 13 bases map to TRBD2. The ends lost 3 bases at V and 5 bases at J; junction bases unmatched: 4. This CDR3 is built from 15 residues. CDR1 is SQVTM and CDR2 is ANQGSEA in the germline V gene. The chain's CDR3 is CSVDQTSGRNNEQFS. Here the CDR3 DNA reads TGCAGCGTTGACCAGACTAGCGGGAGGAACAATGAGCAGTTCTCC.

This rearrangement joins TRBV11-2 to TRBJ2-1; TRBD2 might be the D (6 bases). V lost 8 bases, J lost 9 bases, and 23 bases lay in between. This CDR3 contains 15 residues. The germline gives CDR1 SGHAT, CDR2 FQNNGV. Here the CDR3 reads CASGLGTGGISEQFF. DNA for the CDR3: TGTGCCAGCGGCCTCGGGACTGGCGGGATCTCTGAGCAGTTCTTC.

This clonotype showed up just a few times. The gene calls are TRBV4-1 and TRBJ2-7, with no clear D. This CDR3 has 16 residues. In germline, CDR1 is MGHRA, CDR2 YSYEKL. V lost 1 base to trimming and J lost 0 bases, with 13 bases between them. The CDR3 DNA follows: TGCGCCAGCAGCCAAGCGGCCGGCAGCAGCTCCTACGAGCAGTACTTC. It is translated as CASSQAAGSSSYEQYF.

Regarding this clonotype: This could be a read error, since a much larger clone is one nucleotide away. The V and J genes are TRBV6-2 or TRBV6-3 and TRBJ2-7; D unresolved. In germline, CDR1 is MNHEY, CDR2 SVGEGT. The CDR3 has 11 residues. This CDR3 is CASSRYYKQYF. As DNA, the CDR3 is TGTGCCAGCAGCCGCTACTACAAGCAGTACTTC.

Concerning this clonotype: Because it lacks the conserved phenylalanine or tryptophan at the end, this CDR3 is likely a read error. V and J are TRBV14 and TRBJ2-5, with 7 bases aligning to TRBD1. Germline lookup yields CDR1 SGHDN and CDR2 FVKESK. This CDR3 contains 15 residues. The CDR3 sequence is CASSPPLQGTETQYS. CDR3 coding DNA: TGTGCTAGCAGCCCGCCACTACAGGGGACGGAGACCCAGTACTCC.

About this clonotype: A single base separates this from a much larger clone, so it may be a read error. The chain employs TRBV4-1 and TRBJ2-3; the match to TRBD2 covers 8 bases. The CDR3 covers 16 residues. Germline assignment: CDR1 MGHRA and CDR2 YSYEKL. With 3 bases clipped from V and 2 bases from J, the junction kept 7 bases outside the gene matches. The chain's CDR3 is CASSHPAGEDTDTQYF. The CDR3 coding sequence is TGCGCCAGCAGCCACCCAGCGGGAGAGGACACAGATACGCAGTATTTT.

Concerning this clonotype itself: Because it lacks the conserved phenylalanine or tryptophan at the end, this CDR3 is likely a read error. The DNA is omitted, as the CDR3 cannot be located on it reliably, and the CDR3 follows TCRdb's listing. The chain is built from TRBV6-6 and TRBJ2-2; TRBD1 is the table's D call, not checked against the DNA. The CDR3 comprises 16 residues, both ends counted. Germline assignment: CDR1 MNHNY and CDR2 SVGAGI (reference sequence). The CDR3 here is CASNIRDRVGTGSCFL.

This clonotype was recorded a few times. This chain connects TRBV6-5 to TRBJ2-5; tentatively, D is TRBD1 or TRBD2 (6 bases each). CDR1 and CDR2 (germline): MNHEY, SVGAGI. The CDR3 is 14 amino acids. Trimming removed 0 bases at V and 5 bases at J, with 10 bases between. The CDR3 sequence is CASSYSGGRETQYF. CDR3 coding DNA: TGTGCCAGCAGTTACTCTGGGGGGCGGGAGACCCAGTACTTC.

Ten or more counts support this clonotype. The chain combines TRBV6-2 or TRBV6-3 with TRBJ2-7; 8 nucleotides align to TRBD1. The CDR3 is made up of 14 amino acids. V shed 5 bases and J 2 bases; nucleotides not matched to a gene: 5. The V gene's germline CDR1 is MNHEY and CDR2 SVGEGT. In DNA form, the CDR3 reads TGTGCCAGCAGTCCACAGGGGGGACCCTACGAGCAGTACTTC. It yields the protein CASSPQGGPYEQYF.

This clonotype was seen a handful of times. The chain carries TRBV5-4 and TRBJ2-7, with TRBD1 matching 7 bases. J was trimmed by 1 base and V by 4 bases; bases with no gene match: 8. Germline assignment: CDR1 SGHNT and CDR2 YYREEE (reference sequence). CDR3 size: 15 residues. This CDR3 reads CASSSAQDRSYEQYF. CDR3 bases: TGTGCCAGCAGCAGCGCCCAGGACAGGTCCTACGAGCAGTACTTC.

Only a few counts were recorded for this clonotype. The chain has TRBV4-1 and TRBJ2-7; 8 bases map to TRBD2. Per the germline V gene, CDR1 is MGHRA and CDR2 is YSYEKL. The CDR3 sequence is 16 residues long. V shed 1 base and J 0 bases; nucleotides not matched to a gene: 5. CDR3: CASSQGLGTSSYEQYF. CDR3 nucleotides: TGCGCCAGCAGCCAAGGTCTCGGGACTAGCTCCTACGAGCAGTACTTC.

A note on this clonotype: One end of the junction fails to match germline, which may point to a read error. The V gene is TRBV11-2, the J gene TRBJ1-1; D not resolved. The germline CDR1 and CDR2 sequences are SGHAT and FQNNGV. The CDR3 length is 13 residues. Here the CDR3 reads CASSGRMNTGAFF. The CDR3 DNA sequence: TGTGCCAGCAGCGGGCGGATGAATACTGGAGCTTTCTTT.

The chain links TRBV12-3 or TRBV12-4 to TRBJ2-1; 12 bases agree with TRBD1. This CDR3 comprises 18 residues. The ends lost 7 bases at V and 4 bases at J; junction bases unmatched: 14. CDR3 protein: CASKGDRGREGGYNEQFF. The CDR3 nucleotides read TGTGCCAGCAAGGGGGACAGGGGGCGAGAGGGAGGGTACAATGAGCAGTTCTTC.

The gene calls are TRBV2 and TRBJ1-2, with a weak D call TRBD1 (5 bases). Per germline, CDR1 SNHLY and CDR2 FYNNEI. Trimming pared 4 bases from V and 8 bases from J, leaving 17 bases between. There are 14 residues in the CDR3. The CDR3, as DNA: TGTGCCAGCAGTGGGACGGGGGTCGGTCCCGGCTACACCTTC. Translating it yields CASSGTGVGPGYTF.

V is TRBV25-1 and J is TRBJ1-3; D gene unclear. The CDR3 extends over 14 amino acids. The V end lost 3 bases, the J end lost 5 bases, and 11 bases lay between the germline ends. Germline CDR1 is MGHDK and CDR2 is SYGVNS. Here the CDR3 reads CASSDNPVRNTIYF. The CDR3 DNA reads as TGTGCCAGCAGTGACAATCCAGTCAGAAACACCATATATTTT.

V usage is TRBV6-2 or TRBV6-3 and J usage is TRBJ2-2, with 8 positions matching TRBD1. This CDR3 is 13 amino acids long. Trimming cost V 6 bases and J 6 bases; bases outside gene matches: 3. Germline V CDR1 and CDR2: MNHEY, SVGEGT. CDR3 coding DNA: TGTGCCAGCAGCCTGACAGGGGCCGGGGAGCTGTTTTTT. This sequence encodes CASSLTGAGELFF.

V and J are TRBV7-9 and TRBJ2-7, with 7 bases lining up with TRBD1. Germline V gene data show CDR1 as SEHNR and CDR2 as FQNEAQ (reference sequence). This CDR3 is built from 13 residues. The V segment lost 5 bases and the J segment 6 bases; nucleotides outside the gene matches: 7. This chain's CDR3 is CASSQGVATEQYF. The CDR3, as DNA: TGTGCCAGCAGCCAGGGGGTGGCAACCGAGCAGTACTTC.

This clonotype was seen a handful of times. The CDR3 sequence is CASTRQKSNQPQHF. Written as DNA, the CDR3 is TGTGCCAGCACTAGACAGAAAAGCAATCAGCCCCAGCATTTT. The rearrangement links TRBV28 to TRBJ1-5, with D tentatively TRBD1 (5 bases). Germline V gene data show CDR1 as MDHEN and CDR2 as SYDVKM. Trimming pared 7 bases from V and 1 base from J, leaving 11 bases between. The CDR3 spans 14 residues.

This clonotype was recorded many times. The CDR3: CASSPLVDEQFF. CDR3 coding DNA: TGTGCCAGCAGCCCTTTAGTCGATGAGCAGTTCTTC. The chain has TRBV7-9 and TRBJ2-1; D not certain. The V and J ends lost 5 bases and 8 bases respectively, with 10 bases between them. Germline V gene sequence: CDR1 SEHNR, CDR2 FQNEAQ (reference sequence). CDR3 length equals 12 residues.

Only a few counts were recorded for this clonotype. The gene calls are TRBV6-2 or TRBV6-3 and TRBJ2-5; D is unresolved. The CDR3 spans 13 residues. CDR1 and CDR2 (germline): MNHEY, SVGEGT. The germline V and J ends were trimmed by 2 bases and 5 bases, with 9 bases remaining between them. The CDR3 DNA follows: TGTGCCAGCAGTTACAGTGGGTACGAGACCCAGTACTTC. This codes for CASSYSGYETQYF.

This clonotype was seen many times. The chain recombines TRBV4-1 with TRBJ2-7, with D hard to call. The CDR3 length is 15 residues. Germline V gene lookup returns CDR1 MGHRA and CDR2 YSYEKL. The V gene lost 0 bases and the J gene lost 3 bases, with 12 bases spanning the gap. The CDR3 region is CASSQEGRFGYEQYF. CDR3 DNA sequence: TGCGCCAGCAGCCAAGAAGGCAGGTTCGGCTACGAGCAGTACTTC.

Comment on this clonotype: A junction end diverges from the germline sequence, so it may reflect a read error. This sequence joins TRBV11-1 and TRBJ2-7; the D is unclear. The germline gives CDR1 SGHAT, CDR2 FQDESV (reference sequence). The CDR3 consists of 12 residues. The CDR3 region has the DNA TGTGCCAGCAGCTTCATAGGTTGCGAGCATTACTTC. Protein product: CASSFIGCEHYF. The full variable domain, its missing parts supplied by reference TRBV11-1 and TRBJ2-7, is EAEVAQSPRYKITEKSQAVAFWCDPISGHATLYWYRQILGQGPELLVQFQDESVVDDSQLPKDRFSAERLKGVDSTLKIQPAELGDSAMYLCASSFIGCEHYFGPGTRLTVT.

The rearrangement links TRBV6-2 or TRBV6-3 to TRBJ2-5, with TRBD2 matching over 11 bases. The J segment lost 5 bases and the V segment lost 0 bases, leaving 2 bases of the junction unmatched. The germline CDR1 and CDR2 sequences are MNHEY and SVGEGT. There are 15 residues in the CDR3. CDR3 sequence: CASSYSTSGSETQYF. For the CDR3, the DNA is TGTGCCAGCAGTTACTCTACTAGCGGGAGTGAGACCCAGTACTTC.

With respect to this clonotype: Mismatch with germline at one junction end may stem from a read error. The V gene is TRBV6-2 or TRBV6-3, the J gene TRBJ1-2; D is unclear. CDR3 length equals 13 residues. Per germline, CDR1 MNHEY and CDR2 SVGEGT. DNA for the CDR3: TGTGCCAGCAGTTACACGACGGACTATGACTACACCTTC. It is translated as CASSYTTDYDYTF.